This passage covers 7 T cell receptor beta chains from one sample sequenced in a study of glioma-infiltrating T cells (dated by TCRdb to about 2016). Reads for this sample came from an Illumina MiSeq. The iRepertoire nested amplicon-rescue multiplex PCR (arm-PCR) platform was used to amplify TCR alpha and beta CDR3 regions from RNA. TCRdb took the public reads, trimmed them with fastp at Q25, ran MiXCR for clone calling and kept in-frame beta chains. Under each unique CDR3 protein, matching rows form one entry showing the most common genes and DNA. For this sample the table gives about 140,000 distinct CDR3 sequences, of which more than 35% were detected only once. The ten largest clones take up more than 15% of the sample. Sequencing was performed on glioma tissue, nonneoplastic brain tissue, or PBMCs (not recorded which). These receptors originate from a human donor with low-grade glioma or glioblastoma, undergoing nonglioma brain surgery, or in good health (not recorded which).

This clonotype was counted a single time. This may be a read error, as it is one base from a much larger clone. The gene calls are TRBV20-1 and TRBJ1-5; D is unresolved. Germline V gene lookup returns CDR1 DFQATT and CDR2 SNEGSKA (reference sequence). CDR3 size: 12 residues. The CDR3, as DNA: TGCAGTGCTAGAGACGGGAGTCAGCCCAAGCATTTT. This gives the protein CSARDGSQPKHF.

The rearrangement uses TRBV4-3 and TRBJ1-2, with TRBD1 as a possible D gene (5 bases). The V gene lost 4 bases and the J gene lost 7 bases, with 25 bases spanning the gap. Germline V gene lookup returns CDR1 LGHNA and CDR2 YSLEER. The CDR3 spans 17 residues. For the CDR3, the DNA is TGCGCCAGCAGCCGAAAGATATCCTTCTCGGGGGATCTTGGCTACACCTTC. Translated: CASSRKISFSGDLGYTF.

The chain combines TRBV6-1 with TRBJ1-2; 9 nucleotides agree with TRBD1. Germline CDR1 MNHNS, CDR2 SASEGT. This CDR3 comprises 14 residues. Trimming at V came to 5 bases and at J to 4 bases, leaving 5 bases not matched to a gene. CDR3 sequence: CASSTGGYGYGYTF. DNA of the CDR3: TGTGCCAGCAGTACAGGGGGCTATGGCTATGGCTACACCTTC.

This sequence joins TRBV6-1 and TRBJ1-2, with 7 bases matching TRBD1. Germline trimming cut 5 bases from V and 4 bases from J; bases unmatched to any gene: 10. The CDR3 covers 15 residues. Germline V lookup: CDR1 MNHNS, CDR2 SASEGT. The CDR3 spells CASSSTGSTGYGYTF. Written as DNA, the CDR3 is TGTGCCAGCAGTTCGACAGGGTCAACTGGCTATGGCTACACCTTC.

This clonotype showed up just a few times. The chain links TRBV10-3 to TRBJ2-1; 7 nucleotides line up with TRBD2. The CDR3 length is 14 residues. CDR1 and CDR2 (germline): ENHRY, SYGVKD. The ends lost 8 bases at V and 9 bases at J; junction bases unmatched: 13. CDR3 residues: CAIATRGSIGEQFF. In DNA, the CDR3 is TGTGCCATCGCCACCCGCGGGAGTATTGGTGAGCAGTTCTTC.

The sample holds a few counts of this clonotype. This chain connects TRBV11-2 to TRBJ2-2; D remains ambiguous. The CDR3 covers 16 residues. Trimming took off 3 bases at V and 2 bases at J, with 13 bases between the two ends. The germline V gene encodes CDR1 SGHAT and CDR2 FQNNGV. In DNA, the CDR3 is TGTGCCAGCAGCTTTCGTAACATCTTAAACACCGGGGAGCTGTTTTTT. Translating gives CASSFRNILNTGELFF.

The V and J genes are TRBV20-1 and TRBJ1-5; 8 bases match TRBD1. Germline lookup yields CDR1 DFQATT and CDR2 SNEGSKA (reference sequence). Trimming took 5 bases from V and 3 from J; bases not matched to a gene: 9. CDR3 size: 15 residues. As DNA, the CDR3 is TGCAGTGCTCCACGGACAGGGCAGGACAATCAGCCCCAGCATTTT. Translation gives CSAPRTGQDNQPQHF.